What follows is one T cell receptor beta chain and its context. The antigen remains undetermined. This sample stems from a study of cytomegalovirus exposure and HLA in healthy donors. Study-level points and caveats: In the analysis, some V segments, TRBV6-2 and TRBV6-3 included, were excluded as indistinguishable. Specific recognition of CMV antigens was confirmed in vitro for a few chains (all CMV-associated).

PCR involved 60 Vbeta and 13 Jbeta primers. Here immunoSEQ multiplex PCR was the method, and the copy in TCRdb shows in-frame clones only, minus some. This table has tens of thousands of clones, approximately 72% appearing once. After removal of 1 base from V and 2 bases from J, the junction contained 11 bases not matched to a gene. Per germline, CDR1 KGHSH and CDR2 LQKENI. This CDR3 region has 18 residues. V gene TRBV18 combines with J gene TRBJ2-3; TRBD2 matches at 8 bases. This TCR was sampled from a man aged 50 to 60 in good health and CMV-seropositive. Material: PBMCs. The CDR3 DNA is TGTGCCAGCTCACCACAACCAAGCAGCGGGGGCCCCACAGATACGCAGTATTTT. Protein product: CASSPQPSSGGPTDTQYF.